What follows is one T cell receptor (beta chain) and its context. The data are from a study of control samples from healthy donors and cancer patients. The method was immunoSEQ multiplex PCR; TCRdb's version includes in-frame clones alone and lacks a portion of them. The sample includes 160,000 or so clones, nearly 96% of them seen just once. Germline V lookup: CDR1 GTSNPN, CDR2 SVGIG (reference sequence). The CDR3 spans 14 residues. The specimen sequenced was blood. This clonotype was sampled from a woman in her thirties in good health. The rearrangement uses TRBV30 and TRBJ2-1; tentatively, D is TRBD1 or TRBD2 (5 bases each). DNA of the CDR3: TGTGCAGGCCGGGGTGACAGTATCTACAATGAGCAGTTCTTC. This codes for CAGRGDSIYNEQFF.